The 18 T cell receptor beta chains in this list originate from one sample, sequenced in a study of cytomegalovirus exposure and HLA in healthy donors. The PCR employed 60 Vbeta primers together with 13 Jbeta primers. Assay: immunoSEQ multiplex PCR; the TCRdb copy retains only in-frame clones and omits some. This table holds around 220,000 clones, roughly 80% found once. Sequencing was carried out using PBMCs. These receptor sequences come from a girl aged 2 to 10 in good health and CMV-seronegative.

V gene TRBV7-9 combines with J gene TRBJ2-5, with D possibly matching TRBD2 (6 bases). The CDR3 sequence is 14 residues long. The germline V gene has CDR1 SEHNR and CDR2 FQNEAQ (reference sequence). V was trimmed by 2 bases and J by 4 bases, leaving 11 bases between them. In DNA form, the CDR3 reads TGTGCCAGCAGCTTAACGGCGGGGCCAGAGACCCAGTACTTC. It is translated as CASSLTAGPETQYF.

The V call is TRBV10-2, the J call TRBJ2-7; possibly TRBD1 for D (6 bases). This CDR3 has 12 residues. Deletions cut 1 base from V and 7 bases from J, with 8 bases between. Germline CDR1 and CDR2: WSHSY and SAAADI. The CDR3 bases are TGCGCCAGCAGTGAGTGGGGGACAGAGCAGTACTTC. Its protein product is CASSEWGTEQYF.

The chain combines TRBV6-6 with TRBJ2-3; D unclear. The CDR3 has 14 residues. Trimming took off 5 bases at V and 2 bases at J, with 11 bases between the two ends. CDR1 is MNHNY and CDR2 is SVGAGI in the germline V gene (reference sequence). The CDR3 nucleotides read TGTGCCAGCAGTAAGGTCGGAGACACAGATACGCAGTATTTT. It encodes CASSKVGDTDTQYF.

Only a few counts were recorded for this clone. The gene calls are TRBV6-4 and TRBJ1-1, with 8 bases aligning to TRBD1. With V trimmed by 4 bases and J by 1 base, 5 bases remained unmatched. Germline CDR1 MRHNA, CDR2 SNTAGT. CDR3 size: 15 residues. In nucleotides, the CDR3 is TGTGCCAGCAGTGTTTCGACAGGGGCGAACACTGAAGCTTTCTTT. It translates to CASSVSTGANTEAFF.

The genes are TRBV10-2 and TRBJ2-5, with 9 nucleotides matching TRBD1. The CDR3 has 17 residues. V lost 4 bases to trimming and J lost 5 bases; unmatched junction nucleotides: 14. Germline assignment: CDR1 WSHSY and CDR2 SAAADI. CDR3 nucleotide sequence: TGCGCCAGCAGTGTACACAGGGGGCGCTCCCTGGCGGAGACCCAGTACTTC. This sequence encodes CASSVHRGRSLAETQYF.

The rearrangement uses TRBV7-3 and TRBJ1-1; D remains ambiguous. With 5 bases removed from V and 1 base from J, the gap between germline ends came to 8 bases. This CDR3 region has 13 residues. Per the germline V gene, CDR1 is SGHTA and CDR2 is FQGTGA. CDR3 nucleotides: TGTGCCAGCAGCAATACAAAGAACACTGAAGCTTTCTTT. It encodes CASSNTKNTEAFF.

V gene TRBV5-4 combines with J gene TRBJ1-2; TRBD1 matches at 7 bases. Germline V gene lookup returns CDR1 SGHNT and CDR2 YYREEE (reference sequence). The CDR3 consists of 13 residues. V dropped 3 bases and J dropped 8; count of bases not matched to a gene: 7. For the CDR3, the DNA is TGTGCCAGCAGCTCCGGGACAGACCGCGGCTACACCTTC. Translating gives CASSSGTDRGYTF.

This clone came up once. The chain uses TRBV27 and TRBJ2-7; no clear D. V was clipped by 7 bases and J by 6 bases, with 19 bases between them. This CDR3 contains 14 residues. Germline V lookup: CDR1 MNHEY, CDR2 SMNVEV (reference sequence). The CDR3 spells CASTSVVGHSEQYF. The CDR3 nucleotides read TGTGCCAGCACCTCCGTAGTCGGCCACAGCGAGCAGTACTTC.

The CDR3 spells CASSVNRDQLEEQYF. The CDR3 DNA follows: TGTGCCAGCAGTGTAAACAGGGACCAATTGGAGGAGCAGTACTTC. The chain has TRBV6-1 and TRBJ2-7; D is perhaps TRBD1 (6 bases). From germline, CDR1 is MNHNS and CDR2 SASEGT. Trimming left V 4 bases short and J 7 bases short, with 20 bases between. There are 15 residues in the CDR3.

This clone is a singleton in its sample. The CDR3 sequence is CASGTGLNTEAFF. The CDR3 DNA reads as TGTGCCAGCGGGACAGGGCTGAACACTGAAGCTTTCTTT. The chain recombines TRBV10-3 with TRBJ1-1; 9 bases match TRBD1. The germline V gene has CDR1 ENHRY and CDR2 SYGVKD. Germline trimming cut 10 bases from V and 0 bases from J; bases unmatched to any gene: 3. This CDR3 has 13 amino acids.

This chain joins TRBV6-5 and TRBJ2-2; 9 bases agree with TRBD1. The CDR3 extends over 16 amino acids. V gave up 2 bases and J gave up 6 bases; unmatched junction bases: 7. Germline CDR1 MNHEY, CDR2 SVGAGI. The CDR3 loop is CASSYVRDREAGELFF. CDR3 bases: TGTGCCAGCAGTTACGTGCGGGACAGGGAAGCCGGGGAGCTGTTTTTT.

This chain connects TRBV6-1 to TRBJ1-5, with 7 bases lining up with TRBD1. CDR3 size: 15 residues. V lost 7 bases, J lost 5 bases, and 11 bases stayed unmatched. Germline V lookup: CDR1 MNHNS, CDR2 SASEGT. DNA of the CDR3: TGTGCCAGCAAGCCAGGGACAGCAAGTCATCAGCCCCAGCATTTT. This translates into CASKPGTASHQPQHF.

V gene TRBV30 combines with J gene TRBJ2-1, with 7 bases aligning to TRBD2. This CDR3 comprises 14 residues. V gave up 0 bases and J gave up 9 bases; unmatched junction bases: 8. CDR1 is GTSNPN and CDR2 is SVGIG in the germline V gene (reference sequence). In DNA form, the CDR3 reads TGTGCCTGGAGTGTACCGGGGGGTACGGGTGAGCAGTTCTTC. It translates to CAWSVPGGTGEQFF.

The chain couples TRBV28 to TRBJ1-1, with D maybe TRBD1 (6 bases). The CDR3 totals 14 residues. CDR1 is MDHEN, CDR2 SYDVKM, per germline. V lost 4 bases and J 0 bases, leaving 9 bases between the germline ends. The CDR3 here is CASSWTDMNTEAFF. CDR3 bases: TGTGCCAGCAGTTGGACAGACATGAACACTGAAGCTTTCTTT.

V and J are TRBV19 and TRBJ2-6, with TRBD1 as a possible D gene (6 bases). CDR1 is LNHDA, CDR2 SQIVND, per germline (reference sequence). The CDR3 totals 14 residues. With 5 bases removed from V and 4 bases from J, the gap between germline ends came to 9 bases. The CDR3 protein is CASSPQGGANVLTF. CDR3 sequence (DNA): TGTGCCAGTAGTCCCCAGGGGGGGGCCAACGTCCTGACTTTC. Using reference TRBV19 and TRBJ2-6 for the parts outside the CDR3, the full variable domain is DGGITQSPKYLFRKEGQNVTLSCEQNLNHDAMYWYRQDPGQGLRLIYYSQIVNDFQKGDIAEGYSVSREKKESFPLTVTSAQKNPTAFYLCASSPQGGANVLTFGAGSRLTVL.

The chain combines TRBV27 with TRBJ2-3, with D possibly matching TRBD1 (5 bases). Deletions cut 8 bases from V and 3 bases from J, with 24 bases between. From germline, CDR1 is MNHEY and CDR2 SMNVEV (reference sequence). This CDR3 contains 17 residues. This chain's CDR3 is CASQPVLRDSITDTQYF. In nucleotides, the CDR3 is TGTGCCAGCCAACCCGTCCTCCGAGACAGCATAACAGATACGCAGTATTTT.

The table lists this clone with a count of one. This chain uses TRBV6-6 with TRBJ2-7; the match to TRBD1 covers 7 bases. Germline CDR1 is MNHNY and CDR2 is SVGAGI (reference sequence). This CDR3 has 15 residues. Trimming removed 4 bases from V and 0 bases from J; junction bases left unmatched: 6. The CDR3 DNA reads as TGTGCCAGCAGTTCTACAGGGGCCAGCTCCTACGAGCAGTACTTC. Its protein product is CASSSTGASSYEQYF.

The chain combines TRBV4-2 with TRBJ1-5, with D possibly being TRBD1 (5 bases). The V gene lost 1 base and the J gene lost 4 bases, with 17 bases spanning the gap. In germline, CDR1 is LGHNA, CDR2 YNFKEQ. This CDR3 is 17 amino acids long. The CDR3 spells CASSQGQAQGANQPQHF. The CDR3 DNA reads as TGTGCCAGCAGCCAAGGTCAGGCGCAAGGGGCTAATCAGCCCCAGCATTTT.